This T cell receptor beta chain was found in a study of blood T cell repertoires in COVID-19. The wider study: The United States, Italy and Spain provided the acute and convalescent COVID-19 samples.

The method was immunoSEQ multiplex PCR; TCRdb's version includes in-frame clones alone and lacks a portion of them. The sample contains about 84,000 clones, 83% of which appear only once. The CDR3 is 15 residues long. V lost 5 bases to trimming and J lost 3 bases, with 17 bases between them. CDR1 and CDR2 from the germline V gene are LNHDA and SQIVND (reference sequence). This chain joins TRBV19 and TRBJ2-7; no definite D call. The sequencing sample was made of peripheral blood. This clonotype originated in an elderly woman with acute or convalescent COVID-19. The CDR3 DNA follows: TGTGCCAGTAGTCCCCGACCAGGCGCCCTCTACGAGCAGTACTTC. Protein: CASSPRPGALYEQYF.